The 10 T cell receptor beta chains in this list originate from one sample, sequenced in a study of blood T cell repertoires in COVID-19. Profiled with immunoSEQ multiplex PCR; TCRdb holds only in-frame clones, not every one. Altogether a few hundred thousand clones are present, around 84% being singletons, with the ten largest covering about a sixth. Sequenced sample: peripheral blood. Source of these receptors: an elderly woman with active or convalescent COVID-19.

This clone occurred once. J is TRBJ1-1 and V is TRBV11-3; D gene ambiguous. V shed 5 bases and J shed 2 bases, with 6 bases lying between them. The CDR3 consists of 12 residues. The germline gives CDR1 SGHNT, CDR2 YENEEA. The CDR3 region is CASSRFNTEAFF. The CDR3 DNA follows: TGTGCCAGCAGCCGTTTTAACACTGAAGCTTTCTTT.

CDR3 DNA: TGTGCCAGCAGCTTCAGGGTAGGGCAGCCCCAGCATTTT. Its translation: CASSFRVGQPQHF. The chain uses TRBV11-2 and TRBJ1-5, with D perhaps matching TRBD1 (5 bases). This CDR3 region has 13 residues. V was shortened by 3 bases and J by 7 bases, with 10 bases between the two germline ends. CDR1 SGHAT and CDR2 FQNNGV come from the germline V gene.

This clone was seen only a few times. The chain joins TRBV5-8 to TRBJ2-7, with TRBD2 matching 8 bases. Germline V CDR1 and CDR2: SGHTS, YDEGEE. The CDR3 length is 13 residues. Germline trimming cut 5 bases from V and 7 bases from J; bases unmatched to any gene: 8. The CDR3 DNA follows: TGTGCCAGCAGTTTAAGCGGGAGTCGGGAGCAGTACTTC. Its protein product is CASSLSGSREQYF.

V gene TRBV6-5 combines with J gene TRBJ1-1; TRBD1 matches 8 bases. Germline CDR1 is MNHEY and CDR2 is SVGAGI. The CDR3 has 16 amino acids. V shed 2 bases and J 1 base; nucleotides not matched to a gene: 6. CDR3 DNA: TGTGCCAGCAGTTACGTGACAGGGGCCCCGAACACTGAAGCTTTCTTT. This sequence encodes CASSYVTGAPNTEAFF.

The CDR3 sequence: CASSQDDRMDTEAFF. The CDR3 DNA sequence: TGCGCCAGCAGCCAAGACGACAGGATGGACACTGAAGCTTTCTTT. The chain joins TRBV4-3 to TRBJ1-1; maybe TRBD1 (6 bases). Trimming stripped 0 bases from V and 3 bases from J, with 11 bases between. CDR1 is LGHNA and CDR2 is YSLEER in the germline V gene. The length of the CDR3 is 15 residues.

This clone has a single count. The chain links TRBV6-2 or TRBV6-3 to TRBJ1-3, with D tentatively TRBD1 (5 bases). This CDR3 is 14 amino acids long. V lost 5 bases and J lost 0, with 8 bases in between. CDR1 is MNHEY, CDR2 SVGEGT, per germline. CDR3 bases: TGTGCCAGCAGTCAGGGTCGCTCTGGAAACACCATATATTTT. Amino acids: CASSQGRSGNTIYF.

This chain links TRBV28 with TRBJ2-4; perhaps TRBD1 as D (6 bases). The CDR3 length is 16 residues. The ends were cut back, 5 bases at V and 0 bases at J, with 14 bases in the middle. Per the germline V gene, CDR1 is MDHEN and CDR2 is SYDVKM. CDR3 in DNA: TGTGCCAGCAGTCCCGACAGGTCCCTAGCCAAAAACATTCAGTACTTC. Translating it yields CASSPDRSLAKNIQYF.

The chain joins TRBV5-6 to TRBJ2-2, with a possible D match to TRBD2 (6 bases). Trimming left V 0 bases short and J 5 bases short, with 17 bases between. The V gene's germline CDR1 is SGHDT and CDR2 YYEEEE. The CDR3 runs to 17 residues. The CDR3 protein is CASSLGALRGDTGELFF. The CDR3, as DNA: TGTGCCAGCAGCTTGGGAGCTCTACGCGGGGATACCGGGGAGCTGTTTTTT.

As for this clone: The same CDR3 arises from other DNA sequences in this sample as well. The J gene is TRBJ1-3, the V gene TRBV28; a possible D gene is TRBD1 (6 bases). The CDR3 length is 14 residues. Per germline, CDR1 MDHEN and CDR2 SYDVKM. The V end was cut by 5 bases, the J end by 0 bases, with 8 bases between. Here the CDR3 DNA reads TGTGCCAGCAGTGGGACAAGCTCTGGAAACACCATATATTTT. It codes for CASSGTSSGNTIYF.

The J gene is TRBJ2-5, the V gene TRBV7-6, with TRBD1 matching over 9 bases. This CDR3 contains 18 residues. With 5 bases clipped from V and 3 bases from J, the junction kept 16 bases outside the gene matches. Germline V gene lookup returns CDR1 SGHVS and CDR2 FNYEAQ. CDR3 nucleotide sequence: TGTGCCAGCAGCCACCCGCTGTCCGGACAGGGGAAAGAAGAGACCCAGTACTTC. Residues: CASSHPLSGQGKEETQYF.